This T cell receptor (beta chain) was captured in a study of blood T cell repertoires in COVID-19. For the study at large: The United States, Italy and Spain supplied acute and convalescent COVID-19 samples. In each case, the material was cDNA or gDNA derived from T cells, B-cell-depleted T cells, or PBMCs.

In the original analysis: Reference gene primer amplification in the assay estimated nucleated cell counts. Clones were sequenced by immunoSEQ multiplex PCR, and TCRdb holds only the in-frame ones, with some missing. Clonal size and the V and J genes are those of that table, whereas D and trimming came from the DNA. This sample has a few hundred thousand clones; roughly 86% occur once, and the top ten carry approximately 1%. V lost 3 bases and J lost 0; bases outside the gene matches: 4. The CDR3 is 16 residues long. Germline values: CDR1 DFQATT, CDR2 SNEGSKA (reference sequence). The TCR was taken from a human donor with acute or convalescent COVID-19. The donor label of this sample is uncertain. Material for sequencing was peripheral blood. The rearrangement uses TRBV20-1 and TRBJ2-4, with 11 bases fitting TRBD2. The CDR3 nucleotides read TGCAGTGCTAGTCAAGGACTAGCGGGAGCCAAAAACATTCAGTACTTC. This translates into CSASQGLAGAKNIQYF.